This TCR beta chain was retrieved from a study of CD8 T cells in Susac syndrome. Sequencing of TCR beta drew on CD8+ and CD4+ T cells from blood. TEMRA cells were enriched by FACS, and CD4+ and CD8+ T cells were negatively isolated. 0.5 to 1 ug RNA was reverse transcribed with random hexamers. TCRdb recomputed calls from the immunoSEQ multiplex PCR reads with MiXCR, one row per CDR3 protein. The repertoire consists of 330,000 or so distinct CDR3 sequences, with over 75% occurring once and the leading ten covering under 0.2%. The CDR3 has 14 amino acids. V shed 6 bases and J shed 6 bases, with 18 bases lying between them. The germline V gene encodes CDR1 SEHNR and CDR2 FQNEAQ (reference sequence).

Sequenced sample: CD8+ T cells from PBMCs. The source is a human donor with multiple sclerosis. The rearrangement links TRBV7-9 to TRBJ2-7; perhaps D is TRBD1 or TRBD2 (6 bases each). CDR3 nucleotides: TGTGCCAGCAGTTCTGGGGGGCAACCCCTCGAGCAGTACTTC. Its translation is CASSSGGQPLEQYF.